Listed below are T cell receptor beta chains from one sample, sequenced in a study of T cell repertoires in cytomegalovirus infection. What these receptors recognize is not known. TCRdb fed the reads into MiXCR, producing one record per CDR3 protein. The sample gives hundreds of thousands of distinct CDR3 sequences, approximately 31% of which show up once; 13% is in the top ten. The specimen comprised cultured CD8+ T cells from PBMCs, sampled from culture after CMV antigen stimulation. These receptors were obtained from a human donor in good health (CMV status not recorded). Some clones in this sample may be carry-over from other donors' samples. Each CDR3 is given with its conserved first and last residue. The D gene is left open where the match is weak. The size field is filled for only some rows; it gives once, few, many or a size class.

d_call	clone_size	j_call	v_call	cdr3_nt	cdr3_aa
.	.	TRBJ1-5	TRBV15	TGTGCCACCAGCGGACGCAATCAGCCCCAGCATTTT	CATSGRNQPQHF
.	.	TRBJ2-2	TRBV5-6	TGTGCCAGCAGTACCGGGACATCTAACGGGGAGCTGTTTTTT	CASSTGTSNGELFF
.	few	TRBJ1-2	TRBV10-3	TGTGCCATCGGAACCAGGGATTTCTACACCTTC	CAIGTRDFYTF
TRBD1	.	TRBJ2-6	TRBV2	TGTGCCAGCAGGTCAGGGGCAGGGGGTCTGGGGGCCAACGTCCTGACTTTC	CASRSGAGGLGANVLTF
.	few	TRBJ1-2	TRBV19	TGTGCCAGTAGCATTCATGACGAGTTCTGGGGCTATGGCTACACCTTC	CASSIHDEFWGYGYTF
TRBD1	.	TRBJ1-1	TRBV19	TGTGCCAGTAGTATCCCGACAGGGTACGCTTTCTTT	CASSIPTGYAFF
.	.	TRBJ2-3	TRBV10-3	TGTGCCATCAGGGGTGGAGATACGCAGTATTTT	CAIRGGDTQYF
.	many	TRBJ2-5	TRBV7-9	TGTGCCAGCAGCTCCTCGACAGGTTTGGAGACCCAGTACTTC	CASSSSTGLETQYF
.	.	TRBJ2-7	TRBV20-1	TGCAGTGCTAGAGATCTGGGTGGGACCTACGAGCAGTACTTC	CSARDLGGTYEQYF
TRBD2	few	TRBJ2-7	TRBV7-9	TGTGCCAGCGAGCGGGGTTACCCCTACGAGCAGTACTTC	CASERGYPYEQYF
.	.	TRBJ1-3	TRBV12-3/TRBV12-4	TGTGCCAGCAGTCCCCTTTTAGGCAGAAACACCATATATTTT	CASSPLLGRNTIYF
TRBD1	many	TRBJ1-5	TRBV7-8	TGTGCCAGCAGCTTAGCGCGTCTGGGACAGGGATGGAGGCCCCAGCATTTT	CASSLARLGQGWRPQHF
.	.	TRBJ2-5	TRBV7-9	TGTGCCAGCAGCAGAATGACAGGCGAGCGGGAGACCCAGTACTTC	CASSRMTGERETQYF
.	few	TRBJ2-6	TRBV4-2	TGTGCAAGGGGGGAACGTAGCTCTGGGGCCAACGTCCTGACTTTC	CARGERSSGANVLTF
.	few	TRBJ1-1	TRBV4-1	TGCGCCAGCAGCCCTCCCAGGGAGAGGAACACTGAAGCTTTCTTT	CASSPPRERNTEAFF
TRBD1	.	TRBJ2-7	TRBV20-1	TGCAGTGCTAGGGAAAACAGGGGGATCTCCTACGAGCAGTACTTC	CSARENRGISYEQYF
.	few	TRBJ2-1	TRBV4-1	TGCGCCAGCAGCCAAGCCCTAGGGGACCATGAGCAGTTCTTC	CASSQALGDHEQFF
.	many	TRBJ2-1	TRBV7-2	TGTGCCAGCAGCTTCCTAGGGCGGGGGCTTATGGATGAGCAGTTCTTC	CASSFLGRGLMDEQFF
.	few	TRBJ2-4	TRBV27	TGTGCCAGCAGTACGTCAGGGGAGGGCATTCAGTACTTC	CASSTSGEGIQYF
TRBD1	many	TRBJ2-6	TRBV7-9	TGTGCCAGCGGAGGATACAAGGGGGTCGGGACAGGGCTACCTGGGGCCAACGTCCTGACTTTC	CASGGYKGVGTGLPGANVLTF